One and the same sample provided the 12 T cell receptor beta chains below, sequenced in a study of shared clonotypes between healthy human individuals. Profiled with immunoSEQ multiplex PCR; TCRdb holds only in-frame clones, not every one. The table has hundreds of thousands of clones, 70% to 80% seen once. The sample comprised PBMCs. The receptors come from a woman aged 40 to 50 in good health. Some clones in this sample may be carry-over from other donors' samples.

The chain uses TRBV5-4 and TRBJ1-1; 9 bases agree with TRBD1. The CDR3 spans 16 residues. The germline CDR1 and CDR2 sequences are SGHNT and YYREEE (reference sequence). J gave up 5 bases and V 2 bases, and 10 bases lay outside the gene matches. The CDR3 DNA sequence: TGTGCCAGCAGCTTACCCGGGACAGGGCTGGGGACTGAAGCTTTCTTT. Protein product: CASSLPGTGLGTEAFF.

This chain links TRBV4-2 with TRBJ2-7, with D uncertain. Between the trimmed V and J ends, which lost 1 base and 4 bases, there was a span of 11 bases. This CDR3 comprises 14 residues. Germline V gene sequence: CDR1 LGHNA, CDR2 YNFKEQ. The CDR3 DNA is TGTGCCAGCAGCCAAGGGGTTAAATATTACGAGCAGTACTTC. Translation gives CASSQGVKYYEQYF.

This sequence joins TRBV29-1 and TRBJ2-7; D is unresolved. The CDR3 covers 14 residues. Trimming took off 1 base at V and 4 bases at J, with 14 bases between the two ends. Germline CDR1 is SQVTM and CDR2 is ANQGSEA. The CDR3 nucleotides read TGCAGCGTTGAAGGCCAAACTGGCCCTTACGAGCAGTACTTC. Protein sequence: CSVEGQTGPYEQYF.

V and J are TRBV6-1 and TRBJ1-1; D is ambiguous. Germline V gives CDR1 MNHNS, CDR2 SASEGT. V gave up 2 bases and J gave up 4 bases, with 11 bases separating them. The CDR3 covers 14 residues. The CDR3 here is CASSEFPGSTEAFF. The CDR3 DNA reads TGTGCCAGCAGTGAATTCCCAGGCAGCACTGAAGCTTTCTTT.

This clone was seen more than once but under ten times. This chain connects TRBV27 to TRBJ1-4; possible D gene TRBD1, 6 bases. V was pared by 2 bases and J by 5 bases, with 9 bases between. The CDR3 length is 14 residues. Germline assignment: CDR1 MNHEY and CDR2 SMNVEV (reference sequence). CDR3 in amino acids: CASSLLGHNEKLFF. DNA for the CDR3: TGTGCCAGCAGTTTACTGGGACACAATGAAAAACTGTTTTTT.

The chain is built from TRBV9 and TRBJ2-7, with TRBD1 matching over 7 bases. Germline CDR1 is SGDLS and CDR2 is YYNGEE. This CDR3 comprises 12 residues. The V segment lost 3 bases and the J segment 6 bases; nucleotides outside the gene matches: 3. The CDR3 DNA reads TGTGCCAGCAGCGGCGCAGGGGGCGAGCAGTACTTC. It translates to CASSGAGGEQYF. The full variable domain, completed using reference TRBV9 and TRBJ2-7, is DSGVTQTPKHLITATGQRVTLRCSPRSGDLSVYWYQQSLDQGLQFLIQYYNGEERAKGNILERFSAQQFPDLHSELNLSSLELGDSALYFCASSGAGGEQYFGPGTRLTVT.

V usage is TRBV11-3 and J usage is TRBJ2-1; 11 bases map to TRBD2. The germline gives CDR1 SGHNT, CDR2 YENEEA. There are 14 residues in the CDR3. J lost 5 bases, V lost 5 bases, and 2 bases had no gene match. CDR3 bases: TGTGCCAGCAGCCAGGGACTAGCGGACAATGAGCAGTTCTTC. Amino acid sequence: CASSQGLADNEQFF.

The V and J genes are TRBV19 and TRBJ1-1; D gene ambiguous. This CDR3 is built from 14 residues. Trimming took off 7 bases at V and 6 bases at J, with 18 bases between the two ends. Germline CDR1 is LNHDA and CDR2 is SQIVND (reference sequence). The DNA for the CDR3 is TGTGCCAGTATGCTAAAGGGAGGGTTTGCTGAAGCTTTCTTT. Residues: CASMLKGGFAEAFF.

The chain couples TRBV6-1 to TRBJ2-2; possible D gene TRBD2, 5 bases. Trimming stripped 2 bases from V and 6 bases from J, with 7 bases between. The germline gives CDR1 MNHNS, CDR2 SASEGT. The CDR3 covers 13 residues. CDR3: CASSETRAGELFF. CDR3 bases: TGTGCCAGCAGTGAAACGAGGGCCGGGGAGCTGTTTTTT.

This clone was counted between two and nine times. The genes are TRBV9 and TRBJ2-1; 10 positions match TRBD2. Germline lookup yields CDR1 SGDLS and CDR2 YYNGEE. This CDR3 comprises 16 residues. J was trimmed by 11 bases and V by 3 bases; bases with no gene match: 14. CDR3 in DNA: TGTGCCAGCAGCGCTTCCTCCGGGACTAGCGAATTCAAGCAGTTCTTC. Its translation is CASSASSGTSEFKQFF. Drawing the rest from reference TRBV9 and TRBJ2-1, the complete variable domain is DSGVTQTPKHLITATGQRVTLRCSPRSGDLSVYWYQQSLDQGLQFLIQYYNGEERAKGNILERFSAQQFPDLHSELNLSSLELGDSALYFCASSASSGTSEFKQFFGPGTRLTVL.

This clone is a singleton in its sample. The chain employs TRBV6-1 and TRBJ2-7; TRBD2 matches 7 bases. The CDR3 sequence is 13 residues long. Germline CDR1 is MNHNS and CDR2 is SASEGT. Trimming at V came to 8 bases and at J to 4 bases, leaving 8 bases not matched to a gene. The CDR3 bases are TGTGCCAGCGGAATTGCGGGAGTTTACGAGCAGTACTTC. Its translation is CASGIAGVYEQYF.

The V and J genes are TRBV15 and TRBJ2-3, with D maybe TRBD1 (6 bases). Deletions cut 0 bases from V and 4 bases from J, with 8 bases between. This CDR3 comprises 14 residues. The germline CDR1 and CDR2 sequences are LNHNV and YYDKDF (reference sequence). The CDR3 spells CATSRDSGADTQYF. The CDR3 nucleotides read TGTGCCACCAGCAGAGATTCAGGGGCAGATACGCAGTATTTT.